This entry lists 13 T cell receptor beta chains sequenced from one sample in a study of cytomegalovirus exposure and HLA in healthy donors. It was with 60 Vbeta and 13 Jbeta primers that the PCR ran. Assay: immunoSEQ multiplex PCR; the TCRdb copy retains only in-frame clones and omits some. The profile covers about 190,000 clones, with 84% appearing a single time and approximately 2.4% taken by the ten largest. The sample consisted of PBMCs. All receptors derive from a woman between 50 and 59 years old in good health and CMV-seropositive.

The V gene is TRBV15, the J gene TRBJ1-6, with unresolved D. This CDR3 spans 16 amino acids. The germline V gene has CDR1 LNHNV and CDR2 YYDKDF (reference sequence). V lost 3 bases to trimming and J lost 8 bases, with 17 bases between them. CDR3 nucleotides: TGTGCCACCAGCAGCTTCGGTGGCGGGTATGATTCACCCCTCCACTTT. Translating it yields CATSSFGGGYDSPLHF.

This rearrangement joins TRBV7-8 to TRBJ2-1, with TRBD1 as a possible D gene (6 bases). CDR3 length equals 16 residues. Germline V lookup: CDR1 SGHVS, CDR2 FQNEAQ. Trimming took 5 bases from V and 4 from J, leaving 18 bases between them. The CDR3 region is CASSPRRQEIYNEQFF. Here the CDR3 DNA reads TGTGCCAGCAGCCCCCGGCGACAGGAGATATACAATGAGCAGTTCTTC.

The rearrangement joins TRBV6-6 to TRBJ1-1; no clear D gene. Trimming removed 8 bases at V and 4 bases at J, with 14 bases between. Germline loops: CDR1 MNHNY, CDR2 SVGAGI (reference sequence). This CDR3 region has 13 residues. Here the CDR3 reads CASRRFSSTEAFF. Here the CDR3 DNA reads TGTGCCAGCCGGAGGTTTTCCAGCACTGAAGCTTTCTTT.

This clone turned up a few times. V and J are TRBV4-2 and TRBJ1-3, with TRBD1 identical over 7 bases. Unmatched junction bases numbered 6, after V lost 1 base and J lost 0 bases. This CDR3 is 17 amino acids long. Germline values: CDR1 LGHNA, CDR2 YNFKEQ. Here the CDR3 DNA reads TGTGCCAGCAGCCAAGGATCAGGGGGGATCTCTGGAAACACCATATATTTT. Protein: CASSQGSGGISGNTIYF.

The V call is TRBV7-6, the J call TRBJ2-7, with 8 bases fitting TRBD1. This CDR3 is built from 16 residues. J gave up 3 bases and V 2 bases, and 9 bases lay outside the gene matches. CDR1 SGHVS and CDR2 FNYEAQ come from the germline V gene. The CDR3 DNA follows: TGTGCCAGCAGCTTAATAGGGGGACAGGACGTCTACGAGCAGTACTTC. Its translation: CASSLIGGQDVYEQYF.

CDR3 sequence reads: CASSVPGNTEAFF. The CDR3 nucleotides read TGTGCCAGCAGCGTCCCGGGGAACACTGAAGCTTTCTTT. The chain links TRBV5-5 to TRBJ1-1; D unresolved. The CDR3 covers 13 residues. Trimming stripped 4 bases from V and 1 base from J, with 8 bases between. CDR1 and CDR2 from the germline V gene are SGHKS and YYEKEE (reference sequence).

The chain has TRBV11-2 and TRBJ1-1; a possible D gene is TRBD1 (5 bases). Trimming took 2 bases from V and 2 from J, leaving 15 bases between them. The CDR3 has 16 amino acids. Germline CDR1 SGHAT, CDR2 FQNNGV. The CDR3 DNA sequence: TGTGCCAGCAGCTTAATTCGGAGGGACGCCAACACTGAAGCTTTCTTT. The encoded protein is CASSLIRRDANTEAFF.

This chain uses TRBV6-5 with TRBJ2-7; D is unresolved. CDR3 length: 13 amino acids. V shed 9 bases and J shed 0 bases, with 12 bases lying between them. CDR1 and CDR2 (germline): MNHEY, SVGAGI. The CDR3 protein is CASWSSSSYEQYF. The CDR3, as DNA: TGTGCCAGTTGGTCCTCGAGCTCCTACGAGCAGTACTTC.

The chain recombines TRBV7-9 with TRBJ1-2; possibly TRBD1 for D (6 bases). With 5 bases removed from V and 2 bases from J, the gap between germline ends came to 21 bases. Germline assignment: CDR1 SEHNR and CDR2 FQNEAQ (reference sequence). This CDR3 region has 17 residues. CDR3 protein: CASSPRGQPPPNYGYTF. The CDR3 region has the DNA TGTGCCAGCAGCCCCAGGGGCCAACCCCCCCCCAACTATGGCTACACCTTC.

CDR3 bases: TGTGCCAGCAGCGGTGGAGCGGGGGAGACCTACGAGCAGTACTTC. As protein: CASSGGAGETYEQYF. The chain joins TRBV21-1 to TRBJ2-7; the table's D call, TRBD2, has no DNA check behind it. TRBV21-1 has pseudogene status. The CDR3 consists of 15 residues.

This chain joins TRBV6-1 and TRBJ1-2; no reliable D call. Germline V CDR1 and CDR2: MNHNS, SASEGT. This CDR3 comprises 12 residues. V was pared by 10 bases and J by 6 bases, with 15 bases between. The CDR3 protein is CATKVGVDGYTF. CDR3 bases: TGTGCCACCAAGGTCGGGGTTGATGGCTACACCTTC.

This sequence joins TRBV6-1 and TRBJ2-5; D possibly corresponds to TRBD1 (6 bases). Germline-derived CDR1 and CDR2 are MNHNS and SASEGT. The CDR3 totals 14 residues. V lost 6 bases, J lost 0 bases, and 11 bases lay in between. CDR3 in amino acids: CASREDSHQETQYF. The CDR3 DNA reads as TGTGCCAGCAGGGAGGACAGCCACCAAGAGACCCAGTACTTC.

The chain uses TRBV14 and TRBJ2-1, with 8 bases aligning to TRBD2. The germline V gene has CDR1 SGHDN and CDR2 FVKESK. The CDR3 spans 16 residues. The ends lost 4 bases at V and 4 bases at J; junction bases unmatched: 9. The CDR3, as DNA: TGTGCCAGCAGCCGTTCCCCGACTAGCGTGTACAATGAGCAGTTCTTC. The encoded protein is CASSRSPTSVYNEQFF.